A selection of T cell receptor beta chains follows, all from one sample in a study of blood T cell repertoires in COVID-19. The assay was immunoSEQ multiplex PCR, and TCRdb's table has in-frame clones only and misses some. The sample shows around 120,000 clones, less than 90% of them seen only once. The sequenced sample consisted of peripheral blood. Source of these receptors: a man aged 65 to 85 who had recovered from COVID-19. CDR3s include the opening cysteine and the closing phenylalanine or tryptophan. D genes are given only for firm matches. A clone size is listed for some rows: how often the clone was seen (once, few, many), or a class if it is expanded.

NA	NA	TRBJ1-2	TRBV6-5	CASSSGLNYGYTF	TGTGCCAGCAGCTCAGGGTTAAACTATGGCTACACCTTC
TRBD1	once	TRBJ1-6	TRBV5-1	CASSAGPGGLNSPLHF	TGCGCCAGCAGCGCGGGGCCAGGGGGCTTGAATTCACCCCTCCACTTT
NA	NA	TRBJ1-3	TRBV10-3	CAIRRSRSGNTIYF	TGTGCCATCAGACGGTCTCGCTCTGGAAACACCATATATTTT
TRBD1	NA	TRBJ2-1	TRBV6-2/TRBV6-3	CASSQDRVQTYNEQFF	TGTGCCAGCAGCCAAGACAGGGTACAGACCTACAATGAGCAGTTCTTC
TRBD1	NA	TRBJ2-7	TRBV28	CASRGTVEQYF	TGTGCCAGCAGAGGGACAGTAGAGCAGTACTTC
TRBD1	NA	TRBJ1-1	TRBV7-9	CASSLARQGRTEAFF	TGTGCCAGCAGCTTAGCACGACAGGGAAGGACTGAAGCTTTCTTT
TRBD1	NA	TRBJ2-5	TRBV13	CASTRDRQETQYF	TGTGCCAGCACCCGGGACAGACAAGAGACCCAGTACTTC
NA	NA	TRBJ2-2	TRBV7-2	CASSPVMVGRELFF	TGTGCCAGCAGCCCGGTGATGGTGGGCCGGGAGCTGTTTTTT
NA	NA	TRBJ2-7	TRBV5-1	CAGGCRDIYYEQYF	TGCGCCGGGGGCTGTCGGGACATTTACTACGAGCAGTACTTC
TRBD2	once	TRBJ2-1	TRBV6-6	CASSYPAGTMDEQFF	TGTGCCAGCAGTTACCCCGCCGGGACTATGGATGAGCAGTTCTTC
TRBD2	few	TRBJ2-3	TRBV5-1	CASSWRLAVSADTQYF	TGCGCCAGCAGCTGGAGACTAGCCGTATCCGCAGATACGCAGTATTTT
TRBD1	NA	TRBJ1-1	TRBV7-2	CASSLFQGGNTEAFF	TGTGCCAGCAGCTTATTCCAGGGGGGCAACACTGAAGCTTTCTTT
NA	NA	TRBJ2-1	TRBV28	CASSLLRYLLFF	TGTGCCAGCAGTTTACTCCGGTACCTGCTGTTCTTC
TRBD1	NA	TRBJ1-4	TRBV7-9	CASSPGQGAEREKLFF	TGTGCCAGCAGCCCGGGACAGGGGGCGGAACGTGAAAAACTGTTTTTT
TRBD2	few	TRBJ2-7	TRBV24-1	CATSGAGAYEQYF	TGTGCCACCAGTGGGGCGGGAGCTTACGAGCAGTACTTC
NA	NA	TRBJ2-2	TRBV7-3	CASSPRAGAHTGELFF	TGTGCCAGCAGCCCCAGGGCGGGGGCGCATACCGGGGAGCTGTTTTTT
TRBD1	NA	TRBJ2-1	TRBV2	CASRLTGVSYNEQFF	TGTGCCAGCAGATTGACAGGGGTCTCCTACAATGAGCAGTTCTTC
TRBD1	NA	TRBJ1-6	TRBV28	CASSPDRVGDSPLHF	TGTGCCAGCAGTCCGGACAGGGTCGGGGATTCACCCCTCCACTTT
TRBD1	NA	TRBJ1-1	TRBV5-4	CASSSGQKNTEAFF	TGTGCCAGCAGCTCGGGACAGAAGAACACTGAAGCTTTCTTT
TRBD1	NA	TRBJ2-5	TRBV5-4	CASSTPGQGTETQYF	TGTGCCAGCAGCACTCCGGGACAGGGAACCGAGACCCAGTACTTC
NA	NA	TRBJ2-2	TRBV24-1	CATDGEPNTGELFF	TGTGCCACCGACGGGGAACCGAACACCGGGGAGCTGTTTTTT
TRBD2	NA	TRBJ2-1	TRBV7-3	CASSSGTRNEQFF	TGTGCCAGCAGCTCAGGGACTAGAAATGAGCAGTTCTTC
NA	few	TRBJ1-3	TRBV9	CASSVGLSSGNTIYF	TGTGCCAGCAGCGTAGGTTTGAGCTCTGGAAACACCATATATTTT
TRBD2	NA	TRBJ2-5	TRBV7-9	CASSLASSGGPETQYF	TGTGCCAGCAGCTTAGCTTCTAGCGGGGGGCCAGAGACCCAGTACTTC
NA	NA	TRBJ2-3	TRBV4-1	CASSQEPSPSSTDTQYF	TGCGCCAGCAGCCAAGAGCCAAGCCCTTCTAGCACAGATACGCAGTATTTT
TRBD2	once	TRBJ2-5	TRBV18	CASSPFLTSGTQETQYF	TGTGCCAGCTCACCTTTTTTAACTAGCGGGACTCAAGAGACCCAGTACTTC
NA	once	TRBJ1-2	TRBV2	CASSVLQGSPYGYTF	TGTGCCAGCAGCGTCCTTCAAGGTAGCCCCTATGGCTACACCTTC
NA	few	TRBJ2-7	TRBV18	CASSQLDNSYEQYF	TGTGCCAGCTCACAGTTGGACAACTCCTACGAGCAGTACTTC
NA	NA	TRBJ1-2	TRBV19	CASNTQRQSYGYTF	TGTGCCAGTAACACCCAGCGGCAGTCCTATGGCTACACCTTC
NA	once	TRBJ2-1	TRBV6-6	CASSSPGAGVINEQFF	TGTGCCAGCAGTTCCCCAGGGGCGGGAGTAATAAATGAGCAGTTCTTC
TRBD1	many	TRBJ1-4	TRBV28	CATNRPGQGEKLFF	TGTGCCACCAATCGTCCGGGACAGGGTGAAAAACTGTTTTTT
NA	NA	TRBJ2-1	TRBV7-2	CASSLELESEQFF	TGTGCCAGCAGCTTAGAACTAGAATCGGAGCAGTTCTTC
TRBD1	once	TRBJ1-6	TRBV4-1	CASSQRTGEYSPLHF	TGCGCCAGCAGCCAGCGGACAGGAGAATATTCACCCCTCCACTTT
TRBD1	NA	TRBJ2-4	TRBV29-1	CSVANRGNIQYF	TGCAGCGTTGCGAACAGGGGGAACATTCAGTACTTC
TRBD1	NA	TRBJ1-4	TRBV7-9	CASSKDRGREKLFF	TGTGCCAGCAGCAAAGACAGGGGGCGAGAAAAACTGTTTTTT
NA	NA	TRBJ1-6	TRBV2	CASSEDLDSPLHF	TGTGCCAGCAGTGAAGACTTGGATTCACCCCTCCACTTT
NA	NA	TRBJ1-4	TRBV6-6	CASRPTGDNEKLFF	TGTGCCAGCAGACCGACAGGAGATAATGAAAAACTGTTTTTT
NA	NA	TRBJ1-5	TRBV27	CASSPIGSNQPQHF	TGTGCCAGCAGTCCCATTGGCAGCAATCAGCCCCAGCATTTT
NA	NA	TRBJ1-1	TRBV14	CASSLHRGNTEAFF	TGTGCCAGCAGCTTACATCGGGGGAACACTGAAGCTTTCTTT
NA	NA	TRBJ2-2	TRBV10-3	CAISESGGANTGELFF	TGTGCCATCAGTGAATCGGGGGGCGCGAACACCGGGGAGCTGTTTTTT
NA	NA	TRBJ2-1	TRBV5-4	CASSLGHPDTYNEQFF	TGTGCCAGCAGCTTGGGACACCCCGATACCTACAATGAGCAGTTCTTC
NA	NA	TRBJ1-1	TRBV7-2	CASSLAHMNTEAFF	TGTGCCAGCAGCTTAGCGCACATGAACACTGAAGCTTTCTTT
TRBD1	few	TRBJ2-7	TRBV2	CASIGTGTYEQYF	TGTGCCAGCATTGGGACAGGGACCTACGAGCAGTACTTC
TRBD2	NA	TRBJ2-5	TRBV29-1	CSVERSLASGGFGETQYF	TGCAGCGTTGAAAGAAGCTTAGCTAGCGGGGGGTTCGGGGAGACCCAGTACTTC
NA	NA	TRBJ2-7	TRBV6-5	CATDSLISYEQYF	TGTGCCACCGACAGCTTGATCTCCTACGAGCAGTACTTC
TRBD2	NA	TRBJ2-1	TRBV7-2	CASSLIGGGGGEQFF	TGTGCCAGCAGCTTAATCGGCGGGGGTGGGGGTGAGCAGTTCTTC
NA	NA	TRBJ2-3	TRBV27	CASSLLVRGTDTQYF	TGTGCCAGCAGTTTACTCGTCAGGGGCACAGATACGCAGTATTTT
NA	NA	TRBJ2-1	TRBV4-3	CASSRILPGSSYNEQFF	TGCGCCAGCAGCCGCATTTTACCGGGAAGTTCCTACAATGAGCAGTTCTTC
NA	NA	TRBJ2-2	TRBV7-2	CASSLASGAGELFF	TGTGCCAGCAGCTTAGCGTCCGGGGCCGGGGAGCTGTTTTTT
NA	NA	TRBJ2-3	TRBV7-2	CASSPGILADTQYF	TGTGCCAGCAGCCCGGGGATTCTGGCAGATACGCAGTATTTT
NA	NA	TRBJ2-1	TRBV7-2	CASSLDTTTKQFF	TGTGCCAGCAGCTTGGACACAACCACTAAGCAGTTCTTC
TRBD2	NA	TRBJ2-1	TRBV6-5	CASSYGAGGLGEQFF	TGTGCCAGCAGTTACGGGGCGGGAGGTCTGGGGGAGCAGTTCTTC
TRBD1	once	TRBJ2-1	TRBV29-1	CSVEGPDRGYNEQFF	TGCAGCGTTGAGGGCCCGGACAGGGGGTACAATGAGCAGTTCTTC
TRBD1	few	TRBJ1-2	TRBV3-1/TRBV3-2	CASSHSEGQGDNYGYTF	TGTGCCAGCAGCCATAGTGAGGGACAGGGGGATAACTATGGCTACACCTTC
NA	NA	TRBJ2-1	TRBV7-3	CASSFLKSGYNEQFF	TGTGCCAGCAGCTTCTTGAAGTCAGGATACAATGAGCAGTTCTTC